The 16 T cell receptor beta chains reported below all come from one sample, sequenced in a study of blood T cell repertoires in COVID-19. Here immunoSEQ multiplex PCR was the method, and the copy in TCRdb shows in-frame clones only, minus some. The profile covers 70,000 to 85,000 clones, with around 83% appearing a single time and over 30% taken by the ten largest. Sequenced material: peripheral blood. The receptors stem from an elderly man with active or convalescent COVID-19.

This chain joins TRBV30 and TRBJ1-2; D perhaps matches TRBD1 (5 bases). The CDR3 is made up of 13 amino acids. Between the trimmed V and J ends, which lost 4 bases and 7 bases, there was a span of 16 bases. The germline CDR1 and CDR2 sequences are GTSNPN and SVGIG (reference sequence). CDR3 sequence: CAWTVSGGGGYTF. The CDR3 nucleotides read TGTGCCTGGACGGTGTCGGGGGGGGGTGGCTACACCTTC.

V and J are TRBV5-1 and TRBJ2-5; no clear D gene. The CDR3 has 13 residues. The germline V gene encodes CDR1 SGHRS and CDR2 YFSETQ. V lost 3 bases and J 1 base, leaving 7 bases between the germline ends. The CDR3 region is CASSSHGQETQYF. The CDR3 bases are TGCGCCAGCAGCTCCCACGGCCAAGAGACCCAGTACTTC.

This clone was counted many times. The V gene is TRBV6-5, the J gene TRBJ2-5; weak D call: TRBD2 (6 bases). The CDR3 is made up of 15 amino acids. Trimming removed 4 bases at V and 5 bases at J, with 17 bases between. Germline CDR1 is MNHEY and CDR2 is SVGAGI. CDR3 coding DNA: TGTGCCAGCAGTTCCGGGCAGCGCGGAGGGGAGACCCAGTACTTC. Its translation is CASSSGQRGGETQYF.

The V call is TRBV5-1, the J call TRBJ2-5; D gene uncertain. The germline CDR1 and CDR2 sequences are SGHRS and YFSETQ. The V and J ends lost 3 bases and 5 bases respectively, with 8 bases between them. The CDR3 runs 12 residues. CDR3 nucleotide sequence: TGCGCCAGCAGCTCCCAAGCTGAGACCCAGTACTTC. It yields the protein CASSSQAETQYF.

In DNA, the CDR3 is TGTGCCTCCTCTAGCCCCTATGGCTACACCTTC. The encoded protein is CASSSPYGYTF. The chain is built from TRBV19 and TRBJ1-2; D gene ambiguous. Germline loops: CDR1 LNHDA, CDR2 SQIVND (reference sequence). V shed 11 bases and J shed 4 bases, with 11 bases lying between them. The length of the CDR3 is 11 residues.

The chain links TRBV3-1 (or the pseudogene TRBV3-2) to TRBJ1-2; no clear D gene. Per the germline V gene, CDR1 is LGHDT and CDR2 is YNNKEL (reference sequence). CDR3 length equals 13 residues. Trimming removed 4 bases from V and 1 base from J, with 7 bases in between. The CDR3 sequence: CASSPRDNYGYTF. CDR3 nucleotide sequence: TGTGCCAGCAGCCCCCGAGATAACTATGGCTACACCTTC.

The chain combines TRBV5-8 with TRBJ1-5, with D perhaps TRBD1 (6 bases). The V gene lost 4 bases and the J gene lost 6 bases, with 20 bases spanning the gap. From germline, CDR1 is SGHTS and CDR2 YDEGEE. This CDR3 spans 16 amino acids. The CDR3 loop reads CASSQRRPGVRQPQHF. The CDR3 DNA follows: TGTGCCAGCAGCCAACGGCGACCAGGGGTCCGTCAGCCCCAGCATTTT.

This clone was found a few times. This sequence joins TRBV5-6 and TRBJ1-5; D is undetermined. CDR1 SGHDT and CDR2 YYEEEE come from the germline V gene. Deletions cut 2 bases from V and 9 bases from J, with 15 bases between. This CDR3 is built from 14 residues. CDR3 region: CASSFRGGYLPQHF. The CDR3 DNA reads TGTGCCAGCAGCTTTCGTGGAGGATATCTGCCCCAGCATTTT.

The chain couples TRBV19 to TRBJ1-2; 7 bases are a match to TRBD1. Germline V lookup: CDR1 LNHDA, CDR2 SQIVND (reference sequence). This CDR3 is built from 14 residues. Trimming cost V 4 bases and J 8 bases; bases outside gene matches: 10. The CDR3 loop reads CASSTHEGAKGYTF. The CDR3 DNA is TGTGCCAGTAGTACGCATGAGGGGGCGAAAGGCTACACCTTC.

This clone is a singleton in its sample. The chain has TRBV2 and TRBJ1-6; TRBD1 might be the D (6 bases). Germline V lookup: CDR1 SNHLY, CDR2 FYNNEI. The V gene lost 4 bases and the J gene lost 3 bases, with 10 bases spanning the gap. The CDR3 loop spans 15 amino acids. The CDR3 DNA reads as TGTGCCAGCAGTGTGCGGGGGCTCTATAATTCACCCCTCCACTTT. Its translation: CASSVRGLYNSPLHF.

V and J are TRBV5-1 and TRBJ2-1; tentative D call: TRBD1 (6 bases). The germline V and J ends were trimmed by 0 bases and 1 base, with 11 bases remaining between them. The germline V gene has CDR1 SGHRS and CDR2 YFSETQ. The length of the CDR3 is 16 residues. In nucleotides, the CDR3 is TGCGCCAGCAGCTTGGGCCTTAGGGGGTCCTACAATGAGCAGTTCTTC. This codes for CASSLGLRGSYNEQFF.

This clone was seen a single time. The DNA of the CDR3 is TGTGCCAGCAGCCCCCGGGCGGGCGACACCGGGGAGCTGTTTTTT. Amino acids: CASSPRAGDTGELFF. The chain is built from TRBV9 and TRBJ2-2; maybe TRBD2 (5 bases). This CDR3 contains 15 residues. Germline CDR1 SGDLS, CDR2 YYNGEE. Trimming cost V 4 bases and J 3 bases, with 13 bases left between them. Full variable domain (missing parts from reference TRBV9 and TRBJ2-2): DSGVTQTPKHLITATGQRVTLRCSPRSGDLSVYWYQQSLDQGLQFLIQYYNGEERAKGNILERFSAQQFPDLHSELNLSSLELGDSALYFCASSPRAGDTGELFFGEGSRLTVL.

This clone was picked up a small number of times. This sequence joins TRBV7-3 and TRBJ2-2; 16 bases map to TRBD2. CDR3 length equals 19 residues. Germline loops: CDR1 SGHTA, CDR2 FQGTGA. J was trimmed by 4 bases and V by 5 bases; bases with no gene match: 10. The CDR3 loop reads CASSRSGTSGGAATGELFF. DNA for the CDR3: TGTGCCAGCAGCCGCTCCGGGACTAGCGGGGGGGCCGCCACCGGGGAGCTGTTTTTT.

The chain combines TRBV5-6 with TRBJ1-1; possibly TRBD1 for D (5 bases). The CDR3 loop spans 14 amino acids. The germline V gene has CDR1 SGHDT and CDR2 YYEEEE. Trimming shortened V by 2 bases and J by 5 bases, and 13 bases separated the two germline ends. The CDR3 spells CASSFPGLSTEAFF. The DNA for the CDR3 is TGTGCCAGCAGCTTCCCAGGGCTTTCGACTGAAGCTTTCTTT.

The V gene is TRBV12-3 or TRBV12-4, the J gene TRBJ2-7; the D is unclear. The CDR3 spans 12 residues. The V end lost 5 bases, the J end lost 1 base, and 6 bases lay between the germline ends. CDR3 coding DNA: TGTGCCAGCAGTCGCGATTCCTACGAGCAGTACTTC. It codes for CASSRDSYEQYF.

The chain has TRBV11-2 and TRBJ1-2; TRBD1 might be the D (5 bases). From germline, CDR1 is SGHAT and CDR2 FQNNGV. The CDR3 has 13 residues. V was shortened by 3 bases and J by 5 bases, with 10 bases between the two germline ends. CDR3 residues: CASSFREGYGYTF. In nucleotides, the CDR3 is TGTGCCAGCAGCTTCAGGGAAGGGTATGGCTACACCTTC.